The 20 T cell receptor beta chains below were found in one sample sequenced in a study of cytotoxic CD8 clonotypes in ibrutinib-treated CLL. Clones were sequenced by immunoSEQ multiplex PCR, and TCRdb holds only the in-frame ones, with some missing. This sample has some 200,000 clones, with 72% found just once. The sample here was PBMCs, taken after 24 months of ibrutinib treatment. These receptors all come from a human donor with chronic lymphocytic leukemia.

The chain joins TRBV7-2 to TRBJ2-7; unclear D gene. The V gene lost 2 bases and the J gene lost 3 bases, with 11 bases spanning the gap. This CDR3 has 14 amino acids. Per the germline V gene, CDR1 is SGHTA and CDR2 is FQGNSA. The CDR3 bases are TGTGCCAGCAGCTTAATCCCCCTCCTCTACGAGCAGTACTTC. Its protein is CASSLIPLLYEQYF.

The chain uses TRBV25-1 and TRBJ2-5; possibly TRBD2 for D (7 bases). Germline V gene data show CDR1 as MGHDK and CDR2 as SYGVNS. The CDR3 covers 15 residues. Trimming pared 2 bases from V and 4 bases from J, leaving 14 bases between. For the CDR3, the DNA is TGTGCCAGCAGTGAAATAAGGGGGGGCGGAGAGACCCAGTACTTC. Residues: CASSEIRGGGETQYF. The full variable domain, completed using reference TRBV25-1 and TRBJ2-5, is EADIYQTPRYLVIGTGKKITLECSQTMGHDKMYWYQQDPGMELHLIHYSYGVNSTEKGDLSSESTVSRIRTEHFPLTLESARPSHTSQYLCASSEIRGGGETQYFGPGTRLLVL.

The rearrangement uses TRBV9 and TRBJ2-1; unclear D gene. The CDR3 spans 11 residues. The V gene's germline CDR1 is SGDLS and CDR2 YYNGEE. Trimming left V 3 bases short and J 9 bases short, with 7 bases between. CDR3 residues: CASSELGEQFF. The CDR3 DNA follows: TGTGCCAGCAGCGAGTTAGGTGAGCAGTTCTTC.

This clone has a handful of counts. J is TRBJ2-1 and V is TRBV18, with a possible D match to TRBD2 (5 bases). Germline V lookup: CDR1 KGHSH, CDR2 LQKENI. The V and J ends lost 2 bases and 4 bases respectively, with 15 bases between them. The CDR3 has 16 residues. The CDR3 spells CASSPRRTVGYNEQFF. CDR3 DNA sequence: TGTGCCAGCTCACCAAGGAGGACCGTGGGATACAATGAGCAGTTCTTC. Based on the CDR3 plus reference TRBV18 and TRBJ2-1, the full variable domain is NAGVMQNPRHLVRRRGQEARLRCSPMKGHSHVYWYRQLPEEGLKFMVYLQKENIIDESGMPKERFSAEFPKEGPSILRIQQVVRGDSAAYFCASSPRRTVGYNEQFFGPGTRLTVL.

The chain employs TRBV5-4 and TRBJ2-7, with D tentatively TRBD2 (6 bases). Trimming left V 1 base short and J 5 bases short, with 16 bases between. Germline CDR1 and CDR2: SGHNT and YYREEE (reference sequence). There are 15 residues in the CDR3. CDR3 loop: CASSLWGGNVNEQYF. CDR3 nucleotide sequence: TGTGCCAGCAGCTTGTGGGGCGGGAATGTTAACGAGCAGTACTTC. Drawing the rest from reference TRBV5-4 and TRBJ2-7, the complete variable domain is ETGVTQSPTHLIKTRGQQVTLRCSSQSGHNTVSWYQQALGQGPQFIFQYYREEENGRGNFPPRFSGLQFPNYSSELNVNALELDDSALYLCASSLWGGNVNEQYFGPGTRLTVT.

The CDR3 nucleotides read TGTGCCAGCAGCGCCGGACTAGCGGGATCTGGGGCCAACGTCCTGACTTTC. It codes for CASSAGLAGSGANVLTF. The chain links TRBV9 to TRBJ2-6; 12 bases are a match to TRBD2. Germline CDR1 reads SGDLS; CDR2 reads YYNGEE. V gave up 3 bases and J gave up 1 base; unmatched junction bases: 2. CDR3 length equals 17 residues. Full variable domain (outside the CDR3, taken from reference TRBV9 and TRBJ2-6): DSGVTQTPKHLITATGQRVTLRCSPRSGDLSVYWYQQSLDQGLQFLIQYYNGEERAKGNILERFSAQQFPDLHSELNLSSLELGDSALYFCASSAGLAGSGANVLTFGAGSRLTVL.

CDR3 DNA: TGCAGCGTTGAAGATCAGGGGTCTCAAGGCTACACCTTC. This translates into CSVEDQGSQGYTF. V gene TRBV29-1 combines with J gene TRBJ1-2; D may be TRBD1 (6 bases). The length of the CDR3 is 13 residues. Germline loops: CDR1 SQVTM, CDR2 ANQGSEA. V dropped 0 bases and J dropped 8 bases, with 13 bases sitting between them.

The V gene is TRBV5-6, the J gene TRBJ2-5; possibly TRBD1 or TRBD2 for D (5 bases each). V dropped 0 bases and J dropped 1 base, with 10 bases sitting between them. Germline V gives CDR1 SGHDT, CDR2 YYEEEE. The CDR3 has 15 amino acids. The CDR3 region is CASSLGLGVQETQYF. The DNA of the CDR3 is TGTGCCAGCAGCTTGGGGTTGGGGGTCCAAGAGACCCAGTACTTC.

V is TRBV18 and J is TRBJ1-2; 7 positions match TRBD1. Losses at the gene ends were 2 bases for V and 8 bases for J; bases not matched to a gene: 11. Germline lookup yields CDR1 KGHSH and CDR2 LQKENI. This CDR3 comprises 15 residues. The CDR3 DNA follows: TGTGCCAGCTCACCATTGGGGGACAGCCCGAGCGGCTACACCTTC. Amino acids: CASSPLGDSPSGYTF.

J is TRBJ2-7 and V is TRBV5-1; the D gene is possibly TRBD2 (6 bases). CDR3 length: 16 residues. The V end lost 4 bases, the J end lost 2 bases, and 19 bases lay between the germline ends. Germline V gives CDR1 SGHRS, CDR2 YFSETQ. The CDR3 coding sequence is TGCGCCAGCAGCCCGGGCCCCGGGAGAGGTCCCTACGAGCAGTACTTC. This gives the protein CASSPGPGRGPYEQYF.

The chain links TRBV5-6 to TRBJ2-1, with D perhaps TRBD2 (6 bases). Germline V gene sequence: CDR1 SGHDT, CDR2 YYEEEE. This CDR3 spans 13 amino acids. Between the trimmed V and J ends, which lost 4 bases and 2 bases, there was a span of 7 bases. The CDR3 DNA reads TGTGCCAGCAGCGGAGGGACCTACAATGAGCAGTTCTTC. As protein: CASSGGTYNEQFF.

This clone was seen a few times. The chain uses TRBV7-2 and TRBJ2-2; D ambiguous. There are 15 residues in the CDR3. Germline loops: CDR1 SGHTA, CDR2 FQGNSA. V was clipped by 5 bases and J by 0 bases, with 10 bases between them. CDR3 loop: CASSLGRTNTGELFF. The CDR3 nucleotides are TGTGCCAGCAGCCTAGGCCGTACGAACACCGGGGAGCTGTTTTTT. Supplemented by reference TRBV7-2 and TRBJ2-2, the full variable domain reads GAGVSQSPSNKVTEKGKDVELRCDPISGHTALYWYRQSLGQGLEFLIYFQGNSAPDKSGLPSDRFSAERTGGSVSTLTIQRTQQEDSAVYLCASSLGRTNTGELFFGEGSRLTVL.

This rearrangement joins TRBV29-1 to TRBJ1-1; the D gene is possibly TRBD1 (6 bases). Germline CDR1 and CDR2: SQVTM and ANQGSEA. This CDR3 is 13 amino acids long. Deletions cut 0 bases from V and 5 bases from J, with 10 bases between. This CDR3 reads CSVEEGAGTEAFF. The CDR3 DNA reads TGCAGCGTTGAAGAGGGGGCTGGGACTGAAGCTTTCTTT.

This clone has just one count. J is TRBJ2-7 and V is TRBV25-1, with 8 positions matching TRBD1. V gave up 2 bases and J gave up 1 base; unmatched junction bases: 4. The CDR3 runs 15 residues. Germline V gene data show CDR1 as MGHDK and CDR2 as SYGVNS. The DNA for the CDR3 is TGTGCCAGCAGTGAAGCGGGGACAGGTTCCTACGAGCAGTACTTC. This sequence encodes CASSEAGTGSYEQYF.

The chain recombines TRBV6-6 with TRBJ1-5, with TRBD1 matching 8 bases. In germline, CDR1 is MNHNY, CDR2 SVGAGI (reference sequence). V trimming: 4 bases; J trimming: 4 bases; junction bases outside the gene matches: 9. CDR3 length equals 16 residues. CDR3: CASSSTWTGQNQPQHF. In nucleotides, the CDR3 is TGTGCCAGCAGTTCCACATGGACAGGGCAGAATCAGCCCCAGCATTTT.

This clone has a single count. The chain joins TRBV30 to TRBJ2-7, with 10 bases that match TRBD2. Germline CDR1 is GTSNPN and CDR2 is SVGIG (reference sequence). The length of the CDR3 is 14 residues. V was pared by 0 bases and J by 7 bases, with 6 bases of the junction left unmatched. The CDR3 nucleotides are TGTGCCTGGAGTGTACTAGCGGGACTTAGGGAGCAGTACTTC. It encodes CAWSVLAGLREQYF. The whole variable domain, remainder taken from reference TRBV30 and TRBJ2-7, is SQTIHQWPATLVQPVGSPLSLECTVEGTSNPNLYWYRQAAGRGLQLLFYSVGIGQISSEVPQNLSASRPQDRQFILSSKKLLLSDSGFYLCAWSVLAGLREQYFGPGTRLTVT.

This clone was counted only a few times. This chain uses TRBV4-2 with TRBJ2-1, with 8 nucleotides matching TRBD2. Germline CDR1 is LGHNA and CDR2 is YNFKEQ. This CDR3 has 13 residues. V trimming: 4 bases; J trimming: 5 bases; junction bases outside the gene matches: 1. The CDR3 DNA follows: TGTGCCAGCAGCCTAGCGGGAAACAATGAGCAGTTCTTC. Translated, it gives CASSLAGNNEQFF.

The genes are TRBV14 and TRBJ2-1; 8 bases fit TRBD1. V dropped 0 bases and J dropped 7; count of bases not matched to a gene: 8. Germline V lookup: CDR1 SGHDN, CDR2 FVKESK. The CDR3 totals 16 residues. CDR3 DNA: TGTGCCAGCAGCCAAGATTTAGGACAGGGTCGGAATGAGCAGTTCTTC. Encoded protein: CASSQDLGQGRNEQFF.

The CDR3 DNA sequence: TGTGCCATCAGTGAGTCGATGGGGAAAGGTTATGGCAATGAGCAGTTCTTC. It codes for CAISESMGKGYGNEQFF. The V call is TRBV10-3, the J call TRBJ2-1; no firm D call. Germline CDR1 and CDR2: ENHRY and SYGVKD. The V gene lost 0 bases and the J gene lost 6 bases, with 18 bases spanning the gap. The CDR3 is 17 residues long.

This clone turned up a few times. The chain combines TRBV19 with TRBJ1-5; 7 nucleotides agree with TRBD1. V shed 6 bases and J 1 base; nucleotides not matched to a gene: 0. The CDR3 contains 13 residues. Per the germline V gene, CDR1 is LNHDA and CDR2 is SQIVND (reference sequence). CDR3 amino acids: CASSRGSNQPQHF. In DNA, the CDR3 is TGTGCCAGTAGCAGGGGGAGCAATCAGCCCCAGCATTTT.